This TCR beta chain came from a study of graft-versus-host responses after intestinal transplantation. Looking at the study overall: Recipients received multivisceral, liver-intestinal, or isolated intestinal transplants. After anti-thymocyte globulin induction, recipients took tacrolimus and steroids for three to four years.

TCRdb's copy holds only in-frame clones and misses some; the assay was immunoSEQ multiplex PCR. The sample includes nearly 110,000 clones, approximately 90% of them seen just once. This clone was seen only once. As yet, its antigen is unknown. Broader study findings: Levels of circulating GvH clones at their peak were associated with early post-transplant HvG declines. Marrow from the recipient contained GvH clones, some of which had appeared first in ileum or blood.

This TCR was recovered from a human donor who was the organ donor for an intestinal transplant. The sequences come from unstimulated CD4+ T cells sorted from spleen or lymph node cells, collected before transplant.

CDR3 DNA sequence: TGCAGCGTTCTGACAGGTAGCCACGAGCAGTACTTC. Translated: CSVLTGSHEQYF. The V call is TRBV29-1, the J call TRBJ2-7; tentative D call: TRBD1 (6 bases). V shed 5 bases and J shed 5 bases, with 13 bases lying between them. The CDR3 sequence is 12 residues long. Germline loops: CDR1 SQVTM, CDR2 ANQGSEA.